Shown below are 12 T cell receptor beta chains from a single sample sequenced in a study of blood T cell repertoires in COVID-19 (dated by TCRdb to the early 2020s). The library was prepared using the immunoSEQ multiplex PCR assay. The immuneACCESS repertoire file appears here via TCRdb, limited to in-frame rearrangements. These files lack a portion of the clones; in checked studies, under half of the deficit traces to unresolved V genes, and the cause of the others is not known. The sample table contains around 300,000 clones; only one count was recorded for roughly 88% of them. Of the sample, 1% falls within the top ten clones. Sequences were obtained from PBMCs or T cells enriched from blood (not recorded which). The receptors shown here come from a woman in her 30s who had recovered from COVID-19.

This chain links TRBV27 with TRBJ1-2; D is possibly TRBD1 (5 bases). V was trimmed by 6 bases and J by 4 bases, leaving 27 bases between them. This CDR3 contains 18 residues. Germline values: CDR1 MNHEY, CDR2 SMNVEV (reference sequence). CDR3 sequence (DNA): TGTGCCAGCAGCGAAACGGCGGCAGGGAGGTTTTTATTCTATGGCTACACCTTC. Its translation: CASSETAAGRFLFYGYTF.

The chain's CDR3 is CASSAGPRLAGGQETQYF. CDR3 nucleotides: TGTGCCAGCAGCGCAGGCCCACGACTAGCGGGGGGGCAAGAGACCCAGTACTTC. V gene TRBV9 combines with J gene TRBJ2-5; 14 bases match TRBD2. The junction had 9 bases not matched to a gene; V was cut back by 3 bases and J by 2 bases. This CDR3 has 18 amino acids. CDR1 and CDR2 (germline): SGDLS, YYNGEE. Full variable domain (outside the CDR3, taken from reference TRBV9 and TRBJ2-5): DSGVTQTPKHLITATGQRVTLRCSPRSGDLSVYWYQQSLDQGLQFLIQYYNGEERAKGNILERFSAQQFPDLHSELNLSSLELGDSALYFCASSAGPRLAGGQETQYFGPGTRLLVL.

This chain links TRBV9 with TRBJ2-3; TRBD2 might be the D (5 bases). Germline V gene lookup returns CDR1 SGDLS and CDR2 YYNGEE. CDR3 size: 15 residues. V dropped 6 bases and J dropped 6 bases, with 20 bases sitting between them. CDR3 nucleotide sequence: TGTGCCAGCAACGACGACGGACTTCGCAGGGATACGCAGTATTTT. This sequence encodes CASNDDGLRRDTQYF. Combining the CDR3 with reference TRBV9 and TRBJ2-3 gives the whole variable domain DSGVTQTPKHLITATGQRVTLRCSPRSGDLSVYWYQQSLDQGLQFLIQYYNGEERAKGNILERFSAQQFPDLHSELNLSSLELGDSALYFCASNDDGLRRDTQYFGPGTRLTVL.

The table lists this clone with a count of one. The V gene is TRBV5-1, the J gene TRBJ1-1; 7 bases fit TRBD1. V shed 0 bases and J 5 bases; nucleotides not matched to a gene: 7. CDR1 and CDR2 (germline): SGHRS, YFSETQ. The length of the CDR3 is 15 residues. The CDR3 nucleotides are TGCGCCAGCAGCTTGGATACAGGGGCATGGACTGAAGCTTTCTTT. It specifies CASSLDTGAWTEAFF.

The genes are TRBV7-9 and TRBJ1-2; 7 nucleotides match TRBD1. CDR1 SEHNR and CDR2 FQNEAQ come from the germline V gene (reference sequence). Unmatched junction bases numbered 23, after V lost 4 bases and J lost 9 bases. The CDR3 has 18 residues. CDR3 amino acids: CASSSDRGATGNAWSYTF. The CDR3, as DNA: TGTGCCAGCAGCTCCGACCGAGGTGCGACAGGGAATGCGTGGAGCTACACCTTC.

The J gene is TRBJ1-5, the V gene TRBV28, with D hard to call. Germline assignment: CDR1 MDHEN and CDR2 SYDVKM. CDR3 length: 13 residues. Trimming removed 3 bases at V and 7 bases at J, with 10 bases between. CDR3 DNA: TGTGCCAGCAGTTTTCTATCACGGCAGCCCCAGCATTTT. As protein: CASSFLSRQPQHF.

V gene TRBV27 combines with J gene TRBJ2-1, with 8 bases matching TRBD2. V dropped 4 bases and J dropped 4; count of bases not matched to a gene: 6. CDR1 and CDR2 from the germline V gene are MNHEY and SMNVEV (reference sequence). This CDR3 is 15 amino acids long. The CDR3 loop reads CASSWAGGTYNEQFF. The DNA for the CDR3 is TGTGCCAGCAGTTGGGCGGGAGGAACATACAATGAGCAGTTCTTC.

This clone was observed a handful of times. The chain joins TRBV7-8 to TRBJ1-2, with D possibly being TRBD1 (6 bases). This CDR3 comprises 14 residues. The germline V and J ends were trimmed by 2 bases and 4 bases, with 11 bases remaining between them. Germline V gene sequence: CDR1 SGHVS, CDR2 FQNEAQ. The CDR3 DNA sequence: TGTGCCAGCAGCTTACAGGGGCGCAGCTATGGCTACACCTTC. Translated, it gives CASSLQGRSYGYTF.

The chain uses TRBV5-1 and TRBJ2-1; D ambiguous. This CDR3 region has 14 residues. Germline CDR1 SGHRS, CDR2 YFSETQ. V shed 0 bases and J shed 0 bases, with 4 bases lying between them. The CDR3 protein is CASSLERSYNEQFF. The CDR3 DNA sequence: TGCGCCAGCAGCTTGGAGCGCTCCTACAATGAGCAGTTCTTC.

The rearrangement joins TRBV5-6 to TRBJ1-2; 7 nucleotides match TRBD1. V was pared by 7 bases and J by 4 bases, with 13 bases of the junction left unmatched. Per germline, CDR1 SGHDT and CDR2 YYEEEE. The CDR3 consists of 15 residues. The CDR3 DNA reads TGTGCCAGCCCTCGAGGGCGGGACAGTATCTATGGCTACACCTTC. The encoded protein is CASPRGRDSIYGYTF.

The rearrangement uses TRBV25-1 and TRBJ1-5; a possible D gene is TRBD1 (6 bases). With 7 bases removed from V and 3 bases from J, the gap between germline ends came to 10 bases. CDR3 length: 13 residues. Germline lookup yields CDR1 MGHDK and CDR2 SYGVNS. The CDR3 reads CASKQGDNQPQHF. Here the CDR3 DNA reads TGTGCCAGCAAACAGGGTGACAATCAGCCCCAGCATTTT. The full variable domain, in which reference TRBV25-1 and TRBJ1-5 provide the parts outside the CDR3, is EADIYQTPRYLVIGTGKKITLECSQTMGHDKMYWYQQDPGMELHLIHYSYGVNSTEKGDLSSESTVSRIRTEHFPLTLESARPSHTSQYLCASKQGDNQPQHFGDGTRLSIL.

The V and J genes are TRBV11-2 and TRBJ2-7; weak D call: TRBD1 (5 bases). Germline assignment: CDR1 SGHAT and CDR2 FQNNGV. This CDR3 spans 18 amino acids. Trimming shortened V by 0 bases and J by 1 base, and 19 bases separated the two germline ends. The CDR3 DNA reads as TGTGCCAGCAGCTTAGATGAAGGGGCCCACCCCCCTTCCTACGAGCAGTACTTC. Its protein product is CASSLDEGAHPPSYEQYF.